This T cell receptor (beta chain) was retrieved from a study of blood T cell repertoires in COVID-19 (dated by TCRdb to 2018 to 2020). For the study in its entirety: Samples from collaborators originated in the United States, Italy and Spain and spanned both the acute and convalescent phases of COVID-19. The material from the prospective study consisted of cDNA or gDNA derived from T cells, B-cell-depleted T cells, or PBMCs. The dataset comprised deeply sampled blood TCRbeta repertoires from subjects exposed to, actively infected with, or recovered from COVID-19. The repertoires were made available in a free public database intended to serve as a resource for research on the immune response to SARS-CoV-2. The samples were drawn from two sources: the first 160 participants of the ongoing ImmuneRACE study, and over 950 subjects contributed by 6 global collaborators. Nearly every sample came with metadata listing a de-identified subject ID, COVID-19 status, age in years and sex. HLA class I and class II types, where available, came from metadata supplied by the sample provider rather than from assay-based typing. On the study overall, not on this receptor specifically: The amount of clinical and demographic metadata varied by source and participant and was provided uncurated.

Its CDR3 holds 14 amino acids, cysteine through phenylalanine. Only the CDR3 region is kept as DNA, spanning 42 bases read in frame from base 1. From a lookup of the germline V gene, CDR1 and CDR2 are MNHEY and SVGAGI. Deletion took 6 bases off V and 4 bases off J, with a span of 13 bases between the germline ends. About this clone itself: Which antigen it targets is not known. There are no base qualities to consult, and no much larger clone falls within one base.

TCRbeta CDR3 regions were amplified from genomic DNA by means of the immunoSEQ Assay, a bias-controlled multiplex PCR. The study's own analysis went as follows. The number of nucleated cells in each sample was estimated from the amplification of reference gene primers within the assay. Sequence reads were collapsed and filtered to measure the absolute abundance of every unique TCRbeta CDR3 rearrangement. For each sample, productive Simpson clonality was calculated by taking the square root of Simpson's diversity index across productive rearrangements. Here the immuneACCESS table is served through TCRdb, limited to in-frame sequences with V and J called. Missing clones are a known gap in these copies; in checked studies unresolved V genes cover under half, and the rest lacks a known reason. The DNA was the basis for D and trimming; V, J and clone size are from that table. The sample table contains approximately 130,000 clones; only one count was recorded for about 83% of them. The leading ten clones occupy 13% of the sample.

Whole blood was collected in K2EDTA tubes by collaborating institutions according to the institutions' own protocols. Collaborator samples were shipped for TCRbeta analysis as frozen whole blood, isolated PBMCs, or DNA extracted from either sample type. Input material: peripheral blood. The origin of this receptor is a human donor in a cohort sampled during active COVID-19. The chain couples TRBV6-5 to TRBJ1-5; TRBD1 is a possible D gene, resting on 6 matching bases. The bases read TGTGCCAGCAGGGCAGGGGCCGGAAATCAGCCCCAGCATTTT. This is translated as CASRAGAGNQPQHF.